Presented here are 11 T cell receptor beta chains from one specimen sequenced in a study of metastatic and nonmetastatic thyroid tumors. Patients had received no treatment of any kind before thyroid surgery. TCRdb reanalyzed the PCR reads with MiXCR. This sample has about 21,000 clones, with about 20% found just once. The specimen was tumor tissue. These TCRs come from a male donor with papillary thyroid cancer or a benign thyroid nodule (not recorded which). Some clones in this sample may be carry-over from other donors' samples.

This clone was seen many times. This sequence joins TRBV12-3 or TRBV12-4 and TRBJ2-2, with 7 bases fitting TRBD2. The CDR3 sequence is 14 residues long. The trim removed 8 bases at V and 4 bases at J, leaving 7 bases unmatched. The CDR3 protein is CASERGSGTGELFF. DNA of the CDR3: TGTGCCAGCGAACGCGGGAGTGGCACCGGGGAGCTGTTTTTT.

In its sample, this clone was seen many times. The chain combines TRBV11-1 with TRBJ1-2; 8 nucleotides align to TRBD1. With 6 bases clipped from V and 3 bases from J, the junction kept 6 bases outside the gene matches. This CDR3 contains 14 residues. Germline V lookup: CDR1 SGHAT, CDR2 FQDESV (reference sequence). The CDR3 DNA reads TGTGCCAGCAGTCCTGGACAGGGACACTATGGCTACACCTTC. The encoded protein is CASSPGQGHYGYTF. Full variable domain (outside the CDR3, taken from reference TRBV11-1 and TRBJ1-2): EAEVAQSPRYKITEKSQAVAFWCDPISGHATLYWYRQILGQGPELLVQFQDESVVDDSQLPKDRFSAERLKGVDSTLKIQPAELGDSAMYLCASSPGQGHYGYTFGSGTRLTVV.

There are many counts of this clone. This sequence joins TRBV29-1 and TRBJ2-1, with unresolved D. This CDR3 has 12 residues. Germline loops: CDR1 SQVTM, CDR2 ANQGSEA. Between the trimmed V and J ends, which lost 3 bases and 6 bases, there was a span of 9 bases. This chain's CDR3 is CSVDQRSNEQFF. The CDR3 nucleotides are TGCAGCGTTGACCAGAGATCCAATGAGCAGTTCTTC.

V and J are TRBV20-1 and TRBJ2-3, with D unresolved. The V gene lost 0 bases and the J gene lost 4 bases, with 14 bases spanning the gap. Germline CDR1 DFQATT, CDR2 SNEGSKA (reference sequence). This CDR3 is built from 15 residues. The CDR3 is CSAREALRVADTQYF. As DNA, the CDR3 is TGCAGTGCTAGAGAGGCGTTACGGGTGGCAGATACGCAGTATTTT.

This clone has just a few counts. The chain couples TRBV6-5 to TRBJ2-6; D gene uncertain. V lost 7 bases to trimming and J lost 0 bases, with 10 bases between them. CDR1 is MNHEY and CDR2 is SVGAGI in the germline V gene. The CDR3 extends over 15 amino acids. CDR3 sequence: CASIYYFSGANVLTF. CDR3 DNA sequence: TGTGCCAGCATTTATTACTTCTCTGGGGCCAACGTCCTGACTTTC.

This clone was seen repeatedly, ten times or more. CDR3 in amino acids: CASSIRQVLGNQPQHF. Here the CDR3 DNA reads TGTGCCAGTAGTATACGACAGGTTTTGGGCAATCAGCCCCAGCATTTT. The genes are TRBV19 and TRBJ1-5; D may be TRBD1 (6 bases). The CDR3 runs to 16 residues. With 2 bases removed from V and 2 bases from J, the gap between germline ends came to 13 bases. Germline loops: CDR1 LNHDA, CDR2 SQIVND (reference sequence).

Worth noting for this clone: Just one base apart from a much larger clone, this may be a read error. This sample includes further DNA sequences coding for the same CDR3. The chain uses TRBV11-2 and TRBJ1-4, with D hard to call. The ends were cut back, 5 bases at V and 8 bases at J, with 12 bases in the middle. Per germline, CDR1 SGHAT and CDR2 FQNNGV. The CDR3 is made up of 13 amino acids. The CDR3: CASSERTKEKLFF. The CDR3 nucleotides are TGTGCCAGCAGCGAACGAACCAAGGAAAAACTGTTTTTT.

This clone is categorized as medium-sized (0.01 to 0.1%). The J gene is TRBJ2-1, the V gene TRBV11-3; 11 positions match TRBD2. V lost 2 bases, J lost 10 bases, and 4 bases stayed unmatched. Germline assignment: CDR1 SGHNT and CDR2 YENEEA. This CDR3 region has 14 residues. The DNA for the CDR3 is TGTGCCAGCAGCTTATTAGCGGGAGGGTCGGAGCAGTTCTTC. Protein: CASSLLAGGSEQFF.

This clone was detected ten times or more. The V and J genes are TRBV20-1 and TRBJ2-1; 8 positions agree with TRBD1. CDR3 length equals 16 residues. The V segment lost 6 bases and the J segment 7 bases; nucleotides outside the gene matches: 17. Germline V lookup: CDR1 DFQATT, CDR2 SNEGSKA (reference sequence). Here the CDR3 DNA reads TGCAGTGCCTCCCCGCCTCAGGGGGCAAGTAGAAATGAGCAGTTCTTC. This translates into CSASPPQGASRNEQFF.

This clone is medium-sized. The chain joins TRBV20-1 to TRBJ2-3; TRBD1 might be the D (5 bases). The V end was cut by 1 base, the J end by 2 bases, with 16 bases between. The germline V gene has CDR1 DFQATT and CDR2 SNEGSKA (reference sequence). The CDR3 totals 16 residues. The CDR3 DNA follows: TGCAGTGCTAGAGCCCCGACAGTCGCTATCACAGATACGCAGTATTTT. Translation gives CSARAPTVAITDTQYF.

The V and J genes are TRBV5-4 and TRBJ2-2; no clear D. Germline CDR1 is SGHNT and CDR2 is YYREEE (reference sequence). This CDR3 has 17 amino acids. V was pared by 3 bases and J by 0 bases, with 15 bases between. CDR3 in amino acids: CASSSSWGRPNTGELFF. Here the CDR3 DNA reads TGTGCCAGCAGCTCTTCTTGGGGAAGACCGAACACCGGGGAGCTGTTTTTT. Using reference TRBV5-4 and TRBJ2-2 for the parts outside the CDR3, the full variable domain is ETGVTQSPTHLIKTRGQQVTLRCSSQSGHNTVSWYQQALGQGPQFIFQYYREEENGRGNFPPRFSGLQFPNYSSELNVNALELDDSALYLCASSSSWGRPNTGELFFGEGSRLTVL.